This T cell receptor beta chain was retrieved from a study of T cell responses to AZD1222 COVID-19 vaccine. Notes on this clone: Its target is not known.

Using immunoSEQ multiplex PCR, the repertoire was profiled, and TCRdb retains in-frame clones only, with some absent. The sample consists of about 100,000 clones, about 88% of them appearing once. V was pared by 0 bases and J by 5 bases, with 11 bases between. Looked up from germline, CDR1 is SGHKS and CDR2 is YYEKEE (reference sequence). The CDR3 covers 15 residues. Study conclusions and caveats: Along spike, vaccine-associated CD4 TCRs were found throughout, with dominance at 160-218 and 743-854. Reports say nearly half of spike-specific TCRs go after unmutated variant regions. Spike-specific TCRs gained breadth and depth after people received two AZD1222 doses.

The J gene is TRBJ1-4, the V gene TRBV5-5, with TRBD1 as a possible D gene (6 bases). Sequenced here: peripheral blood, sampled on day 0 of AZD1222 vaccination. This clonotype was sampled from an adult in good health. The CDR3 sequence is CASSLGGQGNEKLFF. DNA of the CDR3: TGTGCCAGCAGCTTGGGCGGGCAGGGGAATGAAAAACTGTTTTTT.